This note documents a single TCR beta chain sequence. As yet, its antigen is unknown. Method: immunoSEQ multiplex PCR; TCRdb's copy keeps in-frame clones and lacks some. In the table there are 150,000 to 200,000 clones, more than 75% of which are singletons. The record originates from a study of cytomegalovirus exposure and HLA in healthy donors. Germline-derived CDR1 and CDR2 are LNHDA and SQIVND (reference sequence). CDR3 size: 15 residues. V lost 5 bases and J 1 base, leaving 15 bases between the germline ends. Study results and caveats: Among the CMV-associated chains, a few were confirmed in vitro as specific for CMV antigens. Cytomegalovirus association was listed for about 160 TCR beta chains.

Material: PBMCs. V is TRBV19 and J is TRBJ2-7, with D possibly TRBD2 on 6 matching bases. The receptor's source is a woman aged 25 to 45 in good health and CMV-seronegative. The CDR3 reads CASSPSGLSSYEQYF. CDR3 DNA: TGTGCCAGTAGTCCCTCGGGACTCTCTTCCTACGAGCAGTACTTC.